A single sample gave rise to the 25 T cell receptor beta chains below, sequenced in a study of blood T cell repertoires in COVID-19. Assay: immunoSEQ multiplex PCR; the TCRdb copy retains only in-frame clones and omits some. The table lists some 15,000 clones, about four fifths of them singletons. Sequenced material: peripheral blood. The receptor set was obtained from a woman aged 60-70 years with acute or convalescent COVID-19.

This rearrangement joins TRBV5-1 to TRBJ2-5; TRBD2 might be the D (5 bases). This CDR3 has 14 residues. Germline lookup yields CDR1 SGHRS and CDR2 YFSETQ. V lost 1 base, J lost 2 bases, and 9 bases lay in between. In DNA form, the CDR3 reads TGCGCCAGCAGCTTGAACCCGGGGCAAGAGACCCAGTACTTC. Its protein is CASSLNPGQETQYF.

The V and J genes are TRBV4-1 and TRBJ2-6, with TRBD2 matching 8 bases. With V trimmed by 2 bases and J by 0 bases, 9 bases remained unmatched. Germline CDR1 reads MGHRA; CDR2 reads YSYEKL. There are 19 residues in the CDR3. The CDR3 sequence: CASSQPGLALRSGANVLTF. In DNA form, the CDR3 reads TGCGCCAGCAGCCAACCAGGACTAGCTTTACGCTCTGGGGCCAACGTCCTGACTTTC.

The chain employs TRBV3-1 (or the pseudogene TRBV3-2) and TRBJ2-2; 9 bases match TRBD2. Looked up from germline, CDR1 is LGHDT and CDR2 is YNNKEL (reference sequence). Losses at the gene ends were 3 bases for V and 7 bases for J; bases not matched to a gene: 9. The CDR3 consists of 16 residues. CDR3 nucleotide sequence: TGTGCCAGCAGCCAGGGTGCAAGCGGGAGGATCGGGGAGCTGTTTTTT. This translates into CASSQGASGRIGELFF.

The V and J genes are TRBV27 and TRBJ2-5; the D is unclear. The CDR3 consists of 13 residues. CDR1 is MNHEY and CDR2 is SMNVEV in the germline V gene (reference sequence). V was trimmed by 6 bases and J by 3 bases, leaving 11 bases between them. CDR3 bases: TGTGCCAGCAGGAGCCCAGGCAAAGAGACCCAGTACTTC. It specifies CASRSPGKETQYF.

The rearrangement joins TRBV6-5 to TRBJ1-5; 9 bases line up with TRBD1. The J segment lost 0 bases and the V segment lost 10 bases, leaving 7 bases of the junction unmatched. The CDR3 covers 15 residues. In germline, CDR1 is MNHEY, CDR2 SVGAGI. The CDR3 spells CATGTGTYSNQPQHF. CDR3 coding DNA: TGTGCCACCGGGACAGGGACCTATAGCAATCAGCCCCAGCATTTT.

This chain joins TRBV19 and TRBJ1-1; a possible D gene is TRBD1 (5 bases). V lost 3 bases and J lost 5, with 13 bases in between. This CDR3 spans 14 amino acids. Germline V gives CDR1 LNHDA, CDR2 SQIVND (reference sequence). This CDR3 reads CASSIGRGGTEAFF. In DNA form, the CDR3 reads TGTGCCAGTAGTATTGGGCGGGGCGGGACTGAAGCTTTCTTT.

The rearrangement uses TRBV19 and TRBJ2-1; TRBD2 matches at 9 bases. CDR1 is LNHDA, CDR2 SQIVND, per germline (reference sequence). V gave up 2 bases and J gave up 2 bases; unmatched junction bases: 13. The CDR3 is 19 amino acids. The CDR3 region has the DNA TGTGCCAGTAGTATACCACATCCTGACGCGGGGGGGGCCTACAATGAGCAGTTCTTC. Its protein is CASSIPHPDAGGAYNEQFF. Combining the CDR3 with reference TRBV19 and TRBJ2-1 gives the whole variable domain DGGITQSPKYLFRKEGQNVTLSCEQNLNHDAMYWYRQDPGQGLRLIYYSQIVNDFQKGDIAEGYSVSREKKESFPLTVTSAQKNPTAFYLCASSIPHPDAGGAYNEQFFGPGTRLTVL.

V is TRBV5-1 and J is TRBJ1-1; 10 positions agree with TRBD1. This CDR3 comprises 14 residues. Losses at the gene ends were 3 bases for V and 5 bases for J; bases not matched to a gene: 4. From germline, CDR1 is SGHRS and CDR2 YFSETQ. The CDR3 DNA reads TGCGCCAGCAGCTGGGGGACAGGGGAGACTGAAGCTTTCTTT. The encoded protein is CASSWGTGETEAFF.

J is TRBJ1-5 and V is TRBV6-5; 7 bases map to TRBD1. CDR3 length: 15 amino acids. V shed 8 bases and J 4 bases; nucleotides not matched to a gene: 11. Germline CDR1 reads MNHEY; CDR2 reads SVGAGI. The CDR3 loop reads CASRAPGQINQPQHF. DNA of the CDR3: TGTGCCAGCCGAGCCCCGGGACAGATAAATCAGCCCCAGCATTTT.

The chain uses TRBV11-2 and TRBJ2-7; 14 bases align to TRBD2. The CDR3 runs 19 residues. The V gene end was trimmed by 4 bases and the J gene end by 2 bases; junction bases not matched to a gene: 13. CDR1 and CDR2 (germline): SGHAT, FQNNGV. CDR3 nucleotides: TGTGCCAGCAGCTCGGGGGGGTTCGGACTAGCGGGAGGTACCTACGAGCAGTACTTC. Translating it yields CASSSGGFGLAGGTYEQYF.

This clone has just a few counts. V usage is TRBV6-6 and J usage is TRBJ1-5; 7 bases align to TRBD1. The CDR3 extends over 14 amino acids. Unmatched junction bases numbered 2, after V lost 6 bases and J lost 0 bases. Germline assignment: CDR1 MNHNY and CDR2 SVGAGI (reference sequence). For the CDR3, the DNA is TGTGCCAGCAGAAGACAGGGTAGCAATCAGCCCCAGCATTTT. Translation gives CASRRQGSNQPQHF.

CDR3 DNA sequence: TGCGCCAGCAGCTCCTTCGGCTATGGCTACACCTTC. It encodes CASSSFGYGYTF. The J gene is TRBJ1-2, the V gene TRBV5-1; D is undetermined. CDR1 and CDR2 from the germline V gene are SGHRS and YFSETQ. The V gene lost 3 bases and the J gene lost 4 bases, with 7 bases spanning the gap. The CDR3 consists of 12 residues.

The chain has TRBV10-2 and TRBJ2-1, with 11 bases lining up with TRBD2. CDR1 is WSHSY and CDR2 is SAAADI in the germline V gene. The CDR3 is 14 residues long. V was pared by 8 bases and J by 4 bases, with 4 bases of the junction left unmatched. The DNA of the CDR3 is TGCGCCAGCCTTCTAGCGGGGGGTTACAATGAGCAGTTCTTC. This encodes CASLLAGGYNEQFF.

The chain employs TRBV29-1 and TRBJ2-1; 11 bases are a match to TRBD2. The junction had 14 bases not matched to a gene; V was cut back by 6 bases and J by 7 bases. The CDR3 has 16 amino acids. Germline V gene data show CDR1 as SQVTM and CDR2 as ANQGSEA. The CDR3 region has the DNA TGCAGCGTCCAAGATCAACTAGCGGGGGCGGGGAATGAGCAGTTCTTC. Amino acid sequence: CSVQDQLAGAGNEQFF.

This rearrangement joins TRBV5-5 to TRBJ1-1; D not certain. Germline V CDR1 and CDR2: SGHKS, YYEKEE (reference sequence). The CDR3 is made up of 12 amino acids. V shed 0 bases and J shed 10 bases, with 10 bases lying between them. This chain's CDR3 is CASSLEEVGAFF. The CDR3 nucleotides are TGTGCCAGCAGCTTGGAGGAGGTTGGAGCTTTCTTT.

The chain combines TRBV9 with TRBJ2-3; 7 bases fit TRBD2. The CDR3 length is 16 residues. J lost 4 bases, V lost 4 bases, and 12 bases had no gene match. Germline CDR1 and CDR2: SGDLS and YYNGEE. CDR3 nucleotide sequence: TGTGCCAGCAGCCTCCCCGGAGGGAGGGGAGCAGATACGCAGTATTTT. Protein sequence: CASSLPGGRGADTQYF.

The chain is built from TRBV9 and TRBJ1-4; D is unclear. The CDR3 consists of 14 residues. Deletions cut 0 bases from V and 6 bases from J, with 9 bases between. CDR1 and CDR2 (germline): SGDLS, YYNGEE. CDR3 bases: TGTGCCAGCAGCGTAGCCCCCCTAGATGAAAAACTGTTTTTT. It is translated as CASSVAPLDEKLFF.

The rearrangement links TRBV2 to TRBJ1-1, with TRBD1 matching over 8 bases. The germline CDR1 and CDR2 sequences are SNHLY and FYNNEI. This CDR3 is built from 15 residues. V dropped 6 bases and J dropped 4; count of bases not matched to a gene: 10. The CDR3 region has the DNA TGTGCCAGCAGCAGACACGGACAGGGTGGCACTGAAGCTTTCTTT. It is translated as CASSRHGQGGTEAFF.

The genes are TRBV25-1 and TRBJ1-2, with TRBD1 identical over 7 bases. Trimming took 8 bases from V and 8 from J; bases not matched to a gene: 14. The V gene's germline CDR1 is MGHDK and CDR2 SYGVNS. The CDR3 runs to 14 residues. Here the CDR3 DNA reads TGTGCCAGCCGCCCCCACAATAGGGACAGCGGCTACACCTTC. Translating it yields CASRPHNRDSGYTF.

This clone was picked up one time. The chain is built from TRBV24-1 and TRBJ2-1; TRBD2 matches at 7 bases. Germline V gene data show CDR1 as KGHDR and CDR2 as SFDVKD. The CDR3 is 11 residues long. Trimming removed 7 bases from V and 9 bases from J; junction bases left unmatched: 2. For the CDR3, the DNA is TGTGCCACCAGGGGGGAGGGTGAGCAGTTCTTC. Translating gives CATRGEGEQFF.

This clone occurred once. The chain joins TRBV7-2 to TRBJ2-2; D is undetermined. Trimming removed 1 base at V and 4 bases at J, with 7 bases between. CDR1 and CDR2 from the germline V gene are SGHTA and FQGNSA. The CDR3 runs to 14 residues. The CDR3 DNA reads TGTGCCAGCAGCTTAGGGAGCACCACCGGGGAGCTGTTTTTT. It codes for CASSLGSTTGELFF. Based on the CDR3 plus reference TRBV7-2 and TRBJ2-2, the full variable domain is GAGVSQSPSNKVTEKGKDVELRCDPISGHTALYWYRQSLGQGLEFLIYFQGNSAPDKSGLPSDRFSAERTGGSVSTLTIQRTQQEDSAVYLCASSLGSTTGELFFGEGSRLTVL.

This clone has just one count. This chain links TRBV5-4 with TRBJ2-5; 8 bases agree with TRBD2. Germline values: CDR1 SGHNT, CDR2 YYREEE (reference sequence). CDR3 length: 14 residues. V was clipped by 0 bases and J by 9 bases; unmatched bases: 7. The CDR3 nucleotides are TGTGCCAGCAGCTTGGCCCAGCGGGAGAAGGCCCAGTACTTC. Protein sequence: CASSLAQREKAQYF.

The chain has TRBV13 and TRBJ2-7; no reliable D call. The V and J ends lost 6 bases and 0 bases respectively, with 12 bases between them. This CDR3 is built from 14 residues. The germline CDR1 and CDR2 sequences are PRHDT and FYEKMQ (reference sequence). CDR3 DNA: TGTGCCAGCAGTTTCAATCCAGGCTCCTACGAGCAGTACTTC. This gives the protein CASSFNPGSYEQYF.

V is TRBV7-9 and J is TRBJ2-7, with D perhaps matching TRBD2 (5 bases). There are 13 residues in the CDR3. The germline V gene encodes CDR1 SEHNR and CDR2 FQNEAQ (reference sequence). V was shortened by 5 bases and J by 8 bases, with 16 bases between the two germline ends. CDR3 sequence (DNA): TGTGCCAGCAGCCCGACCCTAGCTGCGCAGCAGTACTTC. It specifies CASSPTLAAQQYF.

The V call is TRBV7-2, the J call TRBJ2-1; 9 bases fit TRBD2. CDR3 length equals 22 residues. Per the germline V gene, CDR1 is SGHTA and CDR2 is FQGNSA. V trimming: 0 bases; J trimming: 4 bases; junction bases outside the gene matches: 22. This CDR3 reads CASSLALLRTRGGEGTYNEQFF. CDR3 bases: TGTGCCAGCAGCTTAGCACTCCTTCGGACTCGCGGGGGGGAGGGGACGTACAATGAGCAGTTCTTC.